This T cell receptor beta chain comes out of a study of liver allograft versus peripheral blood T cells. Study summary: The study compared liver allograft T cell receptor repertoires against peripheral blood repertoires of liver transplant recipients.

This CDR3 comprises 14 residues. Trimming pared 2 bases from V and 4 bases from J, leaving 11 bases between. CDR1 is MNHEY and CDR2 is SMNVEV in the germline V gene (reference sequence). The study, taken as a whole, reports: There were reportedly differences between T cell receptor repertoires inside liver allografts and those in peripheral blood.

This clonotype is categorized as medium-sized. Its target is not known. TCRdb analysed the reads with MiXCR anew, one entry per CDR3 protein. The sample comprises about 2,500 distinct CDR3 sequences, roughly 15% of which are singletons, and about 25% rests with the top ten. The receptor was isolated from a human patient who had a liver transplant. These T cells may partly come from the graft donor. The rearrangement links TRBV27 to TRBJ1-1; no reliable D call. CDR3 sequence reads: CASSLALRATEAFF. The CDR3 DNA sequence: TGTGCCAGCAGTTTAGCCCTCCGGGCCACTGAAGCTTTCTTT.